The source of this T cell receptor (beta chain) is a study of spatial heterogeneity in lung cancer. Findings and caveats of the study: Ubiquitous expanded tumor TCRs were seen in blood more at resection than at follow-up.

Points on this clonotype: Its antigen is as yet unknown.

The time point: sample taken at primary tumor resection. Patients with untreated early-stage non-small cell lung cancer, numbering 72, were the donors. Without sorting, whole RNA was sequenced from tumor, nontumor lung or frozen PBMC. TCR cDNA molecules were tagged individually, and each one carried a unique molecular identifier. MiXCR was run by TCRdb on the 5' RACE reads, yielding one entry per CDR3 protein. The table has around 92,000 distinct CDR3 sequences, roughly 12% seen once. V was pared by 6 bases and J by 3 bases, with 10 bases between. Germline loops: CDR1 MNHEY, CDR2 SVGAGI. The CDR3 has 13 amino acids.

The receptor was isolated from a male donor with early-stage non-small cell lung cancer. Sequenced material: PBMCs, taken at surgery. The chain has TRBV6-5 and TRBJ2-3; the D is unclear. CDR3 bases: TGTGCCAGCAGCAACGAGAGGACAGATACGCAGTATTTT. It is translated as CASSNERTDTQYF.